Sequencing of this T cell receptor (beta chain) was carried out in a study of T cell changes during pregnancy in multiple sclerosis. Sequencing was performed with immunoSEQ multiplex PCR; in TCRdb, only in-frame clones are kept and a portion is missing. Here the sample spans tens of thousands of clones, about 88% being singletons. V lost 7 bases and J 0 bases, leaving 10 bases between the germline ends. Germline CDR1 SNHLY, CDR2 FYNNEI. The CDR3 is 14 residues long. The chain links TRBV2 to TRBJ1-5, with D tentatively TRBD1 (5 bases). Sequenced material: CD8+ T cells from peripheral blood mononuclear cells, taken in the second trimester of pregnancy. The receptor's source is a female donor with multiple sclerosis, enrolled in a pregnancy study. The CDR3 DNA follows: TGTGCCAGCAATCCAGGGTATAGCAATCAGCCCCAGCATTTT. Amino acid sequence: CASNPGYSNQPQHF. Using reference TRBV2 and TRBJ1-5 for the parts outside the CDR3, the full variable domain is EPEVTQTPSHQVTQMGQEVILRCVPISNHLYFYWYRQILGQKVEFLVSFYNNEISEKSEIFDDQFSVERPDGSNFTLKIRSTKLEDSAMYFCASNPGYSNQPQHFGDGTRLSIL.